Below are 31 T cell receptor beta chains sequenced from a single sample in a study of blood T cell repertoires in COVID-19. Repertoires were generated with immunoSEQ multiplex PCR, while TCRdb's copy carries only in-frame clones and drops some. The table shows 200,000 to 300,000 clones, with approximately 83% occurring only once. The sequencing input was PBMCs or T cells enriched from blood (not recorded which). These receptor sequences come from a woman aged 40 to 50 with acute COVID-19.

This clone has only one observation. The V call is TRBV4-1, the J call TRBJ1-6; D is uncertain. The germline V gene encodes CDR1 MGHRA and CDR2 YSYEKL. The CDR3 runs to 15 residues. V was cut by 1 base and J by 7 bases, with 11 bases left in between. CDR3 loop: CASSQGLSLNSPLHF. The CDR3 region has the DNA TGCGCCAGCAGCCAAGGACTTTCCCTCAATTCACCCCTCCACTTT.

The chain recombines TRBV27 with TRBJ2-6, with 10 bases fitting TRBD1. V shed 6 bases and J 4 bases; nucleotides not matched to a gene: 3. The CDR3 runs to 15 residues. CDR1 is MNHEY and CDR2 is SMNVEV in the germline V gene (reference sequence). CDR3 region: CASRTGGAGANVLTF. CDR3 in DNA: TGTGCCAGCAGGACAGGGGGCGCCGGGGCCAACGTCCTGACTTTC.

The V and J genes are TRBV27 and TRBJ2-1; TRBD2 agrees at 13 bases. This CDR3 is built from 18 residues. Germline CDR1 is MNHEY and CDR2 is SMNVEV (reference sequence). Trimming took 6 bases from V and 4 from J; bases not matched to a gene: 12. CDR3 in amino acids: CASRSPPGTSGEYNEQFF. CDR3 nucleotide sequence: TGTGCCAGCAGATCACCACCCGGGACTAGCGGGGAATACAATGAGCAGTTCTTC.

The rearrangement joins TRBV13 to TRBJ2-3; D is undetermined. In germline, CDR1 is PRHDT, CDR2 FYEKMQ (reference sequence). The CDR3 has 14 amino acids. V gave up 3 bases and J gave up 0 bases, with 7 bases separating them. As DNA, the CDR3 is TGTGCCAGCAGCTTTGAAACTAGCACAGATACGCAGTATTTT. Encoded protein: CASSFETSTDTQYF.

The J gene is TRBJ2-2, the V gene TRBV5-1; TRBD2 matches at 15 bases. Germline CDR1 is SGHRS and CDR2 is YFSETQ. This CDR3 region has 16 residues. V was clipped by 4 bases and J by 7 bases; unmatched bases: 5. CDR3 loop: CASSPGLAGGNGELFF. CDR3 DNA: TGCGCCAGCAGCCCTGGACTAGCGGGAGGGAACGGGGAGCTGTTTTTT.

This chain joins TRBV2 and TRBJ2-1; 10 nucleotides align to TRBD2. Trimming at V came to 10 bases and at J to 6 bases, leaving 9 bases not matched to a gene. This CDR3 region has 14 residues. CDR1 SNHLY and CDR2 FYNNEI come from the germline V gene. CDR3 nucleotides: TGTGCCACTCTAGCGGGAGAGGGTTTCAATGAGCAGTTCTTC. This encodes CATLAGEGFNEQFF.

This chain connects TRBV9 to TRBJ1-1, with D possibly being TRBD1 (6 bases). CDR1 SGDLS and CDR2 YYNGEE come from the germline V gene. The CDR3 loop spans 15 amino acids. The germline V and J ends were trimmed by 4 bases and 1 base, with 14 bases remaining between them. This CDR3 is CASSPVRTANTEAFF. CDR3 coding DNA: TGTGCCAGCAGCCCAGTTCGGACAGCGAACACTGAAGCTTTCTTT.

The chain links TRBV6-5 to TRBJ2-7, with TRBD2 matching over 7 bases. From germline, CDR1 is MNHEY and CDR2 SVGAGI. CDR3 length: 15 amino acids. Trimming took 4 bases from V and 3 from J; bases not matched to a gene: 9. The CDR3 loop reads CASSFSGGVLYEQYF. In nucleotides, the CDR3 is TGTGCCAGCAGTTTCTCGGGAGGTGTACTCTACGAGCAGTACTTC.

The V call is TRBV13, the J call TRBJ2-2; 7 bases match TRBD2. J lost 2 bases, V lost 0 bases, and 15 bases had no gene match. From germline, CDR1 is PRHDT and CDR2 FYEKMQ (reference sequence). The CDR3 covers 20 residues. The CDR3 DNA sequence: TGTGCCAGCAGCTTAGGGCTACTATATCGGGAGGCATCCAACACCGGGGAGCTGTTTTTT. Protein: CASSLGLLYREASNTGELFF.

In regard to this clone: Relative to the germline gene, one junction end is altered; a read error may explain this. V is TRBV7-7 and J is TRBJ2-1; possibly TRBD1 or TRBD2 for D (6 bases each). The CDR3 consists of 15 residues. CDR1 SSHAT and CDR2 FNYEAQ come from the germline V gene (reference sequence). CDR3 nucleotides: TGTGCTAGCAGCTTAGCGGACGGACAGAACAATGAGCAGTTCTTC. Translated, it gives CASSLADGQNNEQFF.

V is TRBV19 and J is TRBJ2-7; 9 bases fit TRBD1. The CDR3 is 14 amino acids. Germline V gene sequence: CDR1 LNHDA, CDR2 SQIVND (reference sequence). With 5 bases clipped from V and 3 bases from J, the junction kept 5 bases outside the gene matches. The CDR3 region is CASSVQGADYEQYF. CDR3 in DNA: TGTGCCAGTAGTGTACAGGGGGCCGACTACGAGCAGTACTTC.

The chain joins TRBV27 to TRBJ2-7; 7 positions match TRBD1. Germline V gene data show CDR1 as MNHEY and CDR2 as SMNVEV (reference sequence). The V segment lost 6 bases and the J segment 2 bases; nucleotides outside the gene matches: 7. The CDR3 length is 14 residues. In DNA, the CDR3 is TGTGCCAGCAGCCAACAGGGGCCAGCCTACGAGCAGTACTTC. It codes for CASSQQGPAYEQYF.

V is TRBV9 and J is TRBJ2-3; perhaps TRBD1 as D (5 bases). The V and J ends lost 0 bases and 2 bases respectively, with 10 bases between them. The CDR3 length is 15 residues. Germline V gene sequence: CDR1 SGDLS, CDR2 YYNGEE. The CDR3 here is CASSVDTGSTDTQYF. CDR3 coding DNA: TGTGCCAGCAGCGTAGATACAGGATCCACAGATACGCAGTATTTT. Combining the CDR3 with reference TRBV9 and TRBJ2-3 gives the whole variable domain DSGVTQTPKHLITATGQRVTLRCSPRSGDLSVYWYQQSLDQGLQFLIQYYNGEERAKGNILERFSAQQFPDLHSELNLSSLELGDSALYFCASSVDTGSTDTQYFGPGTRLTVL.

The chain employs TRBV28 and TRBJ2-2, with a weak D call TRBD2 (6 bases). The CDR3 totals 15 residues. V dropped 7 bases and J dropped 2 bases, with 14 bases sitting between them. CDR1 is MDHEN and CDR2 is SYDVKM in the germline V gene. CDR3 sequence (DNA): TGTGCCAGCATTACGGGAGACCGAAACACCGGGGAGCTGTTTTTT. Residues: CASITGDRNTGELFF.

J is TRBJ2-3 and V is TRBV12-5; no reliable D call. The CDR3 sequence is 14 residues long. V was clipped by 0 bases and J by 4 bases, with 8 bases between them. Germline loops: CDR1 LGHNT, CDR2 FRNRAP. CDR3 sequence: CASGLVLGADTQYF. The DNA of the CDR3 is TGTGCTAGTGGTTTGGTATTGGGCGCAGATACGCAGTATTTT.

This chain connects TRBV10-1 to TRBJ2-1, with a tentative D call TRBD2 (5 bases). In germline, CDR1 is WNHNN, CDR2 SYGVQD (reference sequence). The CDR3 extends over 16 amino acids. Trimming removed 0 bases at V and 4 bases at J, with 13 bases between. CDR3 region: CASSESVSAKYNEQFF. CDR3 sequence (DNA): TGCGCCAGCAGTGAGTCGGTTAGCGCAAAATACAATGAGCAGTTCTTC.

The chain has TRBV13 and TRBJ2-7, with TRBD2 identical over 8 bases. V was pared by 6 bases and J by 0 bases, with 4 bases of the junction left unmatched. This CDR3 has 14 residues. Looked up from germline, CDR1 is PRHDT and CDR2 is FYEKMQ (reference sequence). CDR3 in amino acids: CASRQRESSYEQYF. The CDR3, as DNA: TGTGCCAGCAGGCAGCGGGAGAGCTCCTACGAGCAGTACTTC.

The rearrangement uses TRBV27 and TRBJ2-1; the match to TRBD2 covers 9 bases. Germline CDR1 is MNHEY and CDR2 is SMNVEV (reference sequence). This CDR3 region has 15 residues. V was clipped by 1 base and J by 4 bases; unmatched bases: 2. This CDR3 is CASSLWLAGYNEQFF. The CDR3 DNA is TGTGCCAGCAGTTTATGGCTAGCGGGGTACAATGAGCAGTTCTTC.

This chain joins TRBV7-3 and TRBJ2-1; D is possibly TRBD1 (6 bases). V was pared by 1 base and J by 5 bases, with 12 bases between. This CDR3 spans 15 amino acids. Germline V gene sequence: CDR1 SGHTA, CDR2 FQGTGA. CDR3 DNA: TGTGCCAGCAGCTTAAAACAGGGCGTAAACAATGAGCAGTTCTTC. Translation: CASSLKQGVNNEQFF.

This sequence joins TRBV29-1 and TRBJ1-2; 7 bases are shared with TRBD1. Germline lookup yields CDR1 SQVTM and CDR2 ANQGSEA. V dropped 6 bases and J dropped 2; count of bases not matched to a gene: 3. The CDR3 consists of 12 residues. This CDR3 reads CSVGTENYGYTF. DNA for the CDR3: TGCAGCGTAGGGACAGAGAACTATGGCTACACCTTC.

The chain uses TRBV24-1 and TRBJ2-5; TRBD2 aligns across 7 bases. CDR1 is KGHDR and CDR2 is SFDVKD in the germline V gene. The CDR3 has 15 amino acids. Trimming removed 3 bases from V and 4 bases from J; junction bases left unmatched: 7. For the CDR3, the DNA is TGTGCCACCAGTGATAAACTAGCGAAGGTAGAGACCCAGTACTTC. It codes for CATSDKLAKVETQYF.

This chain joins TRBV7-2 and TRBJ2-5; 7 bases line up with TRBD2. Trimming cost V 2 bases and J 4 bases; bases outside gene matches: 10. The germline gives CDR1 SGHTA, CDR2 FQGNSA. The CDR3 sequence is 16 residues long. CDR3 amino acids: CASSLRGSVRIETQYF. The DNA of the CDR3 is TGTGCCAGCAGCTTACGCGGGAGTGTGCGAATAGAGACCCAGTACTTC. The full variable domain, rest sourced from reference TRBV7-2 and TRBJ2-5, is GAGVSQSPSNKVTEKGKDVELRCDPISGHTALYWYRQSLGQGLEFLIYFQGNSAPDKSGLPSDRFSAERTGGSVSTLTIQRTQQEDSAVYLCASSLRGSVRIETQYFGPGTRLLVL.

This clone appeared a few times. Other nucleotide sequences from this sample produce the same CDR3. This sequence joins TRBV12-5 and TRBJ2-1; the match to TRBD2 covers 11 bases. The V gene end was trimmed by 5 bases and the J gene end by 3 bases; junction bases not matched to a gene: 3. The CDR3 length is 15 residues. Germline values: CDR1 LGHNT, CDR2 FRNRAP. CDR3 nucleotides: TGTGCTAGTGGTCTTACTAGCGGGAGCTACAATGAGCAGTTCTTC. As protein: CASGLTSGSYNEQFF.

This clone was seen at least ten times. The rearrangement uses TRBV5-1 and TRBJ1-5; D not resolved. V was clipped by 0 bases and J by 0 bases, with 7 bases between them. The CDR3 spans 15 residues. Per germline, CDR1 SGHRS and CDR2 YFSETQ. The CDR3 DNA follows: TGCGCCAGCAGCTTGGTCCGGGATAGCAATCAGCCCCAGCATTTT. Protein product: CASSLVRDSNQPQHF.

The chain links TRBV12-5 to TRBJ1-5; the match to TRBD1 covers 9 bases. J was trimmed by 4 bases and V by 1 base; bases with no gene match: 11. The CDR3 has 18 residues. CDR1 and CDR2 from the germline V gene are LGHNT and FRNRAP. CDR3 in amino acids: CASGLGNKTGGRNQPQHF. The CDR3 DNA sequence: TGTGCTAGTGGTTTGGGTAATAAGACAGGGGGTAGAAATCAGCCCCAGCATTTT. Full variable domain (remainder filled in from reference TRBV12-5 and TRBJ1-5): DARVTQTPRHKVTEMGQEVTMRCQPILGHNTVFWYRQTMMQGLELLAYFRNRAPLDDSGMPKDRFSAEMPDATLATLKIQPSEPRDSAVYFCASGLGNKTGGRNQPQHFGDGTRLSIL.

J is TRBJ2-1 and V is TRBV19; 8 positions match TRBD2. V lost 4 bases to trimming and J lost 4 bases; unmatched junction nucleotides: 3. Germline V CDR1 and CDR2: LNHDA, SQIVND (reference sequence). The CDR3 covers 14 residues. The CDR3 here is CASSTGGTYNEQFF. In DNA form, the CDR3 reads TGTGCCAGTAGTACGGGAGGGACATACAATGAGCAGTTCTTC.

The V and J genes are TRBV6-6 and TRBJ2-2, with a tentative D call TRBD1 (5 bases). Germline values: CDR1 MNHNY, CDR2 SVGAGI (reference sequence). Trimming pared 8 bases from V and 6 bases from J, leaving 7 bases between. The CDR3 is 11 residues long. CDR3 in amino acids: CASVRAGELFF. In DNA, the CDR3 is TGTGCCAGCGTCAGGGCCGGGGAGCTGTTTTTT.

The CDR3 protein is CASSPLALDYTGELFF. CDR3 in DNA: TGTGCCAGCTCACCACTGGCCCTAGACTACACCGGGGAGCTGTTTTTT. The rearrangement joins TRBV18 to TRBJ2-2; no clear D gene. The V end lost 1 base, the J end lost 3 bases, and 12 bases lay between the germline ends. The germline V gene encodes CDR1 KGHSH and CDR2 LQKENI. This CDR3 contains 16 residues.

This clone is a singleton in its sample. CDR3 DNA sequence: TGCGCCAGCAGCTTTCCCCGGGACTCTACTCCAGATACGCAGTATTTT. Its protein product is CASSFPRDSTPDTQYF. The rearrangement joins TRBV5-1 to TRBJ2-3; TRBD2 might be the D (6 bases). The CDR3 contains 16 residues. Trimming pared 2 bases from V and 4 bases from J, leaving 17 bases between. Germline V gene data show CDR1 as SGHRS and CDR2 as YFSETQ.

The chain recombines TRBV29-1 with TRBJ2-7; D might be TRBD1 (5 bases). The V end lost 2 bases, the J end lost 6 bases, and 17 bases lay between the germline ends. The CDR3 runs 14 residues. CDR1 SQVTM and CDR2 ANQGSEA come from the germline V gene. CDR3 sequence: CSVEFQGKTLEQYF. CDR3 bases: TGCAGCGTTGAATTTCAGGGCAAAACTCTCGAGCAGTACTTC.

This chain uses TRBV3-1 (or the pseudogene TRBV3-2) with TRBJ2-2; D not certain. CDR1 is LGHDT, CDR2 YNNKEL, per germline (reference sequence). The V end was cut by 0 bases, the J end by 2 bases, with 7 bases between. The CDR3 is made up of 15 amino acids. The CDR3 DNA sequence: TGTGCCAGCAGCCAAGATGTCTTAAACACCGGGGAGCTGTTTTTT. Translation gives CASSQDVLNTGELFF.